These 18 T cell receptor beta chains were all obtained from the same sample, sequenced in a study of beta chain features in type 1 diabetes. Isolated RNA was reverse transcribed in full, so expressed TCRB transcripts were sequenced. The data were produced by immunoSEQ multiplex PCR, yet TCRdb's version contains in-frame clones alone and is incomplete. Counted here are about 330,000 clones, 11% occurring once; the ten biggest clones make up about 0.015%. The sequencing sample was made of naive CD4+ T cells from blood. The source of these receptors is a woman in her twenties or thirties in good health.

This sequence joins TRBV4-2 and TRBJ1-3, with a weak D call TRBD1 (5 bases). The length of the CDR3 is 16 residues. V was pared by 1 base and J by 4 bases, with 14 bases between. The germline V gene encodes CDR1 LGHNA and CDR2 YNFKEQ. The CDR3 here is CASSQVSGADGNTIYF. In DNA, the CDR3 is TGTGCCAGCAGCCAAGTATCTGGGGCGGACGGAAACACCATATATTTT.

V and J are TRBV5-1 and TRBJ2-1; perhaps TRBD2 as D (6 bases). CDR1 SGHRS and CDR2 YFSETQ come from the germline V gene. The CDR3 has 15 residues. V was pared by 0 bases and J by 7 bases, with 14 bases between. CDR3: CASSLASVRGNEQFF. DNA of the CDR3: TGCGCCAGCAGCTTGGCCTCAGTTCGGGGGAATGAGCAGTTCTTC.

This clone was picked up a small number of times. The chain recombines TRBV30 with TRBJ2-7, with TRBD1 matching over 9 bases. CDR1 is GTSNPN, CDR2 SVGIG, per germline (reference sequence). The CDR3 spans 15 residues. Trimming removed 4 bases from V and 1 base from J; junction bases left unmatched: 8. The CDR3 DNA is TGTGCCTGGAATCACCGGGACAGGGCGTCCTACGAGCAGTACTTC. Amino acids: CAWNHRDRASYEQYF. The full variable domain, in which reference TRBV30 and TRBJ2-7 provide the parts outside the CDR3, is SQTIHQWPATLVQPVGSPLSLECTVEGTSNPNLYWYRQAAGRGLQLLFYSVGIGQISSEVPQNLSASRPQDRQFILSSKKLLLSDSGFYLCAWNHRDRASYEQYFGPGTRLTVT.

This clone was seen a handful of times. CDR3 in DNA: TGTGCCAGCAGTCCCACAGGGGTTGAGACCCAGTACTTC. Residues: CASSPTGVETQYF. V gene TRBV27 combines with J gene TRBJ2-5, with 7 bases matching TRBD1. The germline V gene has CDR1 MNHEY and CDR2 SMNVEV (reference sequence). After removal of 5 bases from V and 5 bases from J, the junction contained 5 bases not matched to a gene. The CDR3 runs 13 residues.

The V and J genes are TRBV18 and TRBJ2-3; 7 positions agree with TRBD2. V lost 7 bases to trimming and J lost 2 bases; unmatched junction nucleotides: 12. The length of the CDR3 is 16 residues. Germline CDR1 KGHSH, CDR2 LQKENI. This CDR3 is CASFPISGSITDTQYF. In DNA, the CDR3 is TGTGCCAGCTTCCCGATTAGCGGGTCTATCACAGATACGCAGTATTTT.

The chain uses TRBV7-2 and TRBJ2-3; D is perhaps TRBD1 (6 bases). The V gene's germline CDR1 is SGHTA and CDR2 FQGNSA. Trimming removed 4 bases from V and 0 bases from J, with 11 bases in between. CDR3 length: 15 residues. The DNA of the CDR3 is TGTGCCAGCAGCTCTGGACAGACTAGCACAGATACGCAGTATTTT. Protein: CASSSGQTSTDTQYF.

A few counts support this clone. This chain uses TRBV19 with TRBJ1-1, with TRBD1 matching 7 bases. The CDR3 is 14 residues long. Trimming removed 6 bases from V and 0 bases from J; junction bases left unmatched: 4. Germline V gene sequence: CDR1 LNHDA, CDR2 SQIVND (reference sequence). CDR3 coding DNA: TGTGCCAGTAGCACCGGGACAGTGAACACTGAAGCTTTCTTT. It codes for CASSTGTVNTEAFF.

The V call is TRBV11-2, the J call TRBJ2-1; TRBD2 agrees at 7 bases. In germline, CDR1 is SGHAT, CDR2 FQNNGV. With V trimmed by 3 bases and J by 13 bases, 6 bases remained unmatched. The CDR3 consists of 12 residues. For the CDR3, the DNA is TGTGCCAGCAGCTTGGGCCGGGACTATCAGTTCTTC. Amino acids: CASSLGRDYQFF.

This clone has more than one count but fewer than ten. The V and J genes are TRBV6-1 and TRBJ2-5; the match to TRBD2 covers 8 bases. This CDR3 contains 13 residues. V shed 10 bases, J shed 4 bases, and the junction held 8 bases outside the gene matches. The V gene's germline CDR1 is MNHNS and CDR2 SASEGT. The CDR3 coding sequence is TGTGCCATTCGAGCGGGAGTTTTAGAGACCCAGTACTTC. This encodes CAIRAGVLETQYF.

The V and J genes are TRBV5-6 and TRBJ2-1; 10 nucleotides line up with TRBD2. Germline V gene sequence: CDR1 SGHDT, CDR2 YYEEEE. V gave up 1 base and J gave up 6 bases; unmatched junction bases: 7. The CDR3 contains 16 residues. CDR3 in DNA: TGTGCCAGCAGCTTGATCGAGCGGGGGGGTCGCAATGAGCAGTTCTTC. Its protein product is CASSLIERGGRNEQFF.

This clone has a handful of counts. The chain carries TRBV6-5 and TRBJ1-5, with D unclear. This CDR3 is built from 14 residues. Germline CDR1 MNHEY, CDR2 SVGAGI. Trimming removed 5 bases from V and 9 bases from J, with 17 bases in between. This CDR3 is CASSPDSREGPQHF. Here the CDR3 DNA reads TGTGCCAGCAGTCCTGACTCACGCGAAGGGCCCCAGCATTTT.

This chain connects TRBV6-5 to TRBJ2-3; possible D gene TRBD1, 5 bases. With 5 bases removed from V and 3 bases from J, the gap between germline ends came to 15 bases. CDR3 length equals 15 residues. CDR1 and CDR2 from the germline V gene are MNHEY and SVGAGI. CDR3 region: CASSRDAKGTDTQYF. In DNA form, the CDR3 reads TGTGCCAGCAGTCGCGACGCGAAGGGGACAGATACGCAGTATTTT.

The chain is built from TRBV9 and TRBJ1-1; D ambiguous. The germline V gene encodes CDR1 SGDLS and CDR2 YYNGEE. The CDR3 totals 12 residues. V gave up 1 base and J gave up 3 bases, with 4 bases separating them. The CDR3 here is CASSVRDTEAFF. For the CDR3, the DNA is TGTGCCAGCAGCGTACGAGACACTGAAGCTTTCTTT.

This clone was recorded a few times. V is TRBV15 and J is TRBJ2-7; 8 nucleotides match TRBD2. Germline trimming cut 1 base from V and 0 bases from J; bases unmatched to any gene: 5. CDR1 and CDR2 from the germline V gene are LNHNV and YYDKDF (reference sequence). This CDR3 is built from 16 residues. In DNA form, the CDR3 reads TGTGCCACCAGCAGAGGACTAGCGCCAAGCTCCTACGAGCAGTACTTC. Protein product: CATSRGLAPSSYEQYF.

The chain joins TRBV7-2 to TRBJ2-7, with D possibly matching TRBD2 (6 bases). The V end was cut by 5 bases, the J end by 2 bases, with 16 bases between. The CDR3 is 15 amino acids. The germline gives CDR1 SGHTA, CDR2 FQGNSA. CDR3 nucleotides: TGTGCCAGCAGCATGCAGCGGGTACTAACCTACGAGCAGTACTTC. As protein: CASSMQRVLTYEQYF.

On this clone: The junction shows a germline mismatch at one end, possibly a read error. The rearrangement joins TRBV7-2 to TRBJ2-6, with a tentative D call TRBD1 (5 bases). The CDR3 totals 14 residues. Germline V gene data show CDR1 as SGHTA and CDR2 as FQGNSA. Here the CDR3 reads CASSPNSGANVLIF. Here the CDR3 DNA reads TGTGCCAGCAGCCCAAACTCTGGGGCCAACGTCCTGATTTTC.

The CDR3 protein is CSVEELYGYTF. The CDR3 nucleotides read TGCAGCGTTGAGGAGCTCTATGGCTACACCTTC. The chain links TRBV29-1 to TRBJ1-2; no clear D gene. Trimming removed 3 bases from V and 4 bases from J, with 6 bases in between. CDR1 and CDR2 from the germline V gene are SQVTM and ANQGSEA. The CDR3 covers 11 residues. The whole variable domain, filled in from reference TRBV29-1 and TRBJ1-2, reads SAVISQKPSRDICQRGTSLTIQCQVDSQVTMMFWYRQQPGQSLTLIATANQGSEATYESGFVIDKFPISRPNLTFSTLTVSNMSPEDSSIYLCSVEELYGYTFGSGTRLTVV.

The chain joins TRBV19 to TRBJ2-4; 7 bases fit TRBD1. CDR1 and CDR2 from the germline V gene are LNHDA and SQIVND (reference sequence). CDR3 length: 17 residues. J was trimmed by 0 bases and V by 4 bases; bases with no gene match: 9. DNA of the CDR3: TGTGCCAGTAGTAAAAGCCGGGACAGAATAGCCAAAAACATTCAGTACTTC. Protein product: CASSKSRDRIAKNIQYF. Variable domain in full (rest from reference TRBV19 and TRBJ2-4): DGGITQSPKYLFRKEGQNVTLSCEQNLNHDAMYWYRQDPGQGLRLIYYSQIVNDFQKGDIAEGYSVSREKKESFPLTVTSAQKNPTAFYLCASSKSRDRIAKNIQYFGAGTRLSVL.